This T cell receptor (beta chain) was observed in a study of shared clonotypes between healthy human individuals. Study-wide findings and caveats: Naive subsets generally had larger estimated richness than memory subsets. Among a few donors, roughly 5% of naive CD4 clonotypes were found in common. Only blood was sampled; tissue repertoires likely differ.

CDR3 length equals 13 residues. Trimming stripped 5 bases from V and 10 bases from J, with 12 bases between. Germline lookup yields CDR1 SEHNR and CDR2 FQNEAQ (reference sequence). A remark on this clone: Its matching antigen is unknown.

Investigators divided CD4+ cells into CD45RA+ naive and CD45RA-negative memory subsets. Sequenced by immunoSEQ multiplex PCR; TCRdb stores in-frame clones only, minus some. Seen here are roughly 2.2 million clones, about 92% observed once, and the top ten hold 0.39%. Sequencing input: naive CD4+ T cells from PBMCs. The subset: CD45RA+ positively selected. The TCR was taken from a man aged 18 to 29 in good health. Some clones in this sample may be carry-over from other donors' samples. The chain has TRBV7-9 and TRBJ1-6, with a possible D match to TRBD1 (5 bases). CDR3 nucleotides: TGTGCCAGCAGCCCCCAGGGTGAATCACCCCTCCACTTT. Protein: CASSPQGESPLHF.